Detailed here is one T cell receptor (beta chain). A roughly 200 ng quantity of DNA, 25,000 to 30,000 T cell genomes, went into the sorted-subset replicate PCRs. Clones were read by immunoSEQ multiplex PCR, and TCRdb kept only the in-frame ones, dropping some. The table has roughly 1,000,000 clones, approximately 80% seen once. The CDR3 is 16 residues long. Germline V lookup: CDR1 SGHKS, CDR2 YYEKEE (reference sequence). The germline V and J ends were trimmed by 2 bases and 4 bases, with 15 bases remaining between them. Naive CD45RA+ and memory CD45RA-negative subsets were split from CD4+ cells. This sample was taken from a study of shared clonotypes between healthy human individuals.

The gene calls are TRBV5-5 and TRBJ2-2; a weak D match, TRBD1 (5 bases). The source is a young man in good health. Some clones in this sample may be carry-over from other donors' samples. Sequencing was carried out using memory CD4+ T cells from PBMCs. The subset here: CD45RA-negative fraction. The chain's CDR3 is CASSLRQLTTTGELFF. DNA for the CDR3: TGTGCCAGCAGCTTAAGACAGTTGACAACCACCGGGGAGCTGTTTTTT.